These 21 T cell receptor beta chains share one sample of origin, sequenced in a study of shared T cell receptors in the human thymus. Clones were read by immunoSEQ multiplex PCR, and TCRdb kept only the in-frame ones, dropping some. The table lists hundreds of thousands of clones, about 90% of them singletons. The sample also formed part of further work on human thymus T cells.

What was sequenced was thymocytes. These receptors originate from a boy under two years old with a congenital heart defect.

The V call is TRBV6-5, the J call TRBJ1-1; D might be TRBD1 (6 bases). Germline values: CDR1 MNHEY, CDR2 SVGAGI. This CDR3 is built from 14 residues. V lost 7 bases to trimming and J lost 6 bases, with 18 bases between them. CDR3 nucleotides: TGTGCCAGCAATCGAGGGGGGGCAAGGCCTGAAGCTTTCTTT. Translating gives CASNRGGARPEAFF.

This sequence joins TRBV28 and TRBJ1-5, with D possibly being TRBD1 (5 bases). Trimming removed 6 bases from V and 3 bases from J, with 12 bases in between. CDR3 length: 14 amino acids. Germline V gene lookup returns CDR1 MDHEN and CDR2 SYDVKM. CDR3 loop: CASSRGDSNQPQHF. CDR3 coding DNA: TGTGCCAGCAGCCGAGGGGACTCCAATCAGCCCCAGCATTTT.

The chain has TRBV7-2 and TRBJ2-7, with D maybe TRBD2 (7 bases). The germline gives CDR1 SGHTA, CDR2 FQGNSA. This CDR3 is built from 15 residues. Trimming pared 3 bases from V and 5 bases from J, leaving 17 bases between. The CDR3 nucleotides are TGTGCCAGCAGCTTCGGAGGGAGGGGGTCCCACGAGCAGTACTTC. It yields the protein CASSFGGRGSHEQYF.

This chain uses TRBV10-3 with TRBJ1-2; 11 bases fit TRBD1. Germline loops: CDR1 ENHRY, CDR2 SYGVKD. The length of the CDR3 is 16 residues. After removal of 0 bases from V and 7 bases from J, the junction contained 7 bases not matched to a gene. Here the CDR3 reads CAISESSGQGAFGYTF. Here the CDR3 DNA reads TGTGCCATCAGTGAGTCGTCAGGACAGGGGGCTTTTGGCTACACCTTC.

This chain links TRBV5-4 with TRBJ2-5; a possible D gene is TRBD1 (5 bases). This CDR3 has 15 residues. The V gene's germline CDR1 is SGHNT and CDR2 YYREEE (reference sequence). With 4 bases removed from V and 2 bases from J, the gap between germline ends came to 15 bases. CDR3 nucleotides: TGTGCCAGCAGCCAGAAAGGGGTCGGGCAAGAGACCCAGTACTTC. This gives the protein CASSQKGVGQETQYF.

The J gene is TRBJ1-4, the V gene TRBV4-3; TRBD1 aligns across 7 bases. The CDR3 is made up of 16 amino acids. CDR1 is LGHNA, CDR2 YSLEER, per germline. J gave up 8 bases and V 0 bases, and 9 bases lay outside the gene matches. CDR3: CASSQDLTGYKEKLFF. DNA of the CDR3: TGCGCCAGCAGCCAAGACTTGACAGGGTATAAAGAAAAACTGTTTTTT.

A note on this clone: The sample holds other DNA sequences that translate to the same CDR3. The chain has TRBV5-1 and TRBJ2-4, with D possibly matching TRBD2 (5 bases). The CDR3 consists of 14 residues. Germline V gene lookup returns CDR1 SGHRS and CDR2 YFSETQ. V was trimmed by 2 bases and J by 0 bases, leaving 6 bases between them. The DNA of the CDR3 is TGCGCCAGCAGCTTAGGACTAGCCAAAAACATTCAGTACTTC. Translated, it gives CASSLGLAKNIQYF.

This clone was detected once. The chain carries TRBV7-2 and TRBJ2-7; unclear D gene. From germline, CDR1 is SGHTA and CDR2 FQGNSA. The CDR3 has 12 residues. The V and J ends lost 5 bases and 3 bases respectively, with 8 bases between them. The CDR3 DNA follows: TGTGCCAGCAGCACAAATAACTACGAGCAGTACTTC. As protein: CASSTNNYEQYF.

The chain carries TRBV7-2 and TRBJ1-4; 11 bases fit TRBD1. The CDR3 covers 14 residues. J gave up 10 bases and V 5 bases, and 6 bases lay outside the gene matches. Germline assignment: CDR1 SGHTA and CDR2 FQGNSA. CDR3 in amino acids: CASSPGQGEGKLFF. CDR3 in DNA: TGTGCCAGCAGCCCGGGACAGGGGGAGGGAAAACTGTTTTTT.

The rearrangement joins TRBV5-6 to TRBJ1-1; the D is unclear. Germline V lookup: CDR1 SGHDT, CDR2 YYEEEE. Trimming shortened V by 0 bases and J by 4 bases, and 16 bases separated the two germline ends. CDR3 length: 16 amino acids. CDR3 DNA: TGTGCCAGCAGCTTGGAGAAGATGGCAGTAGCCACTGAAGCTTTCTTT. It encodes CASSLEKMAVATEAFF.

This clone was seen only once. V usage is TRBV4-2 and J usage is TRBJ1-2, with a weak D call TRBD1 (6 bases). Germline CDR1 is LGHNA and CDR2 is YNFKEQ. The CDR3 covers 14 residues. Deletions cut 0 bases from V and 8 bases from J, with 13 bases between. CDR3 protein: CASSQELRGKGYTF. CDR3 bases: TGTGCCAGCAGCCAAGAGCTCAGGGGTAAAGGCTACACCTTC.

The CDR3: CASSSLAGGRQETQYF. The CDR3 DNA sequence: TGTGCCAGCAGCTCCCTAGCGGGAGGGAGACAAGAGACCCAGTACTTC. This chain joins TRBV7-6 and TRBJ2-5, with 12 bases lining up with TRBD2. The CDR3 runs to 16 residues. Germline V gene sequence: CDR1 SGHVS, CDR2 FNYEAQ. V was pared by 4 bases and J by 2 bases, with 5 bases of the junction left unmatched.

The chain uses TRBV27 and TRBJ1-1; TRBD1 aligns across 8 bases. The ends lost 6 bases at V and 4 bases at J; junction bases unmatched: 4. CDR1 is MNHEY and CDR2 is SMNVEV in the germline V gene (reference sequence). The CDR3 totals 13 residues. CDR3 sequence reads: CASSPDRGTEAFF. The DNA for the CDR3 is TGTGCCAGCAGCCCCGACAGGGGCACTGAAGCTTTCTTT.

The chain uses TRBV11-2 and TRBJ2-4; D unclear. The germline V gene has CDR1 SGHAT and CDR2 FQNNGV. The ends were cut back, 1 base at V and 8 bases at J, with 6 bases in the middle. The CDR3 loop spans 12 amino acids. DNA of the CDR3: TGTGCCAGCAGCTTAGGTCGGGACATTCAGTACTTC. Amino acid sequence: CASSLGRDIQYF. Full variable domain (rest looked up from reference TRBV11-2 and TRBJ2-4): EAGVAQSPRYKIIEKRQSVAFWCNPISGHATLYWYQQILGQGPKLLIQFQNNGVVDDSQLPKDRFSAERLKGVDSTLKIQPAKLEDSAVYLCASSLGRDIQYFGAGTRLSVL.

V is TRBV19 and J is TRBJ1-2; possible D gene TRBD1, 5 bases. The CDR3 sequence is 13 residues long. Between the trimmed V and J ends, which lost 5 bases and 3 bases, there was a span of 10 bases. Germline V gives CDR1 LNHDA, CDR2 SQIVND (reference sequence). CDR3 in DNA: TGTGCCAGTAGTGCGGGGGTGGACTATGGCTACACCTTC. This encodes CASSAGVDYGYTF. Variable domain in full (rest from reference TRBV19 and TRBJ1-2): DGGITQSPKYLFRKEGQNVTLSCEQNLNHDAMYWYRQDPGQGLRLIYYSQIVNDFQKGDIAEGYSVSREKKESFPLTVTSAQKNPTAFYLCASSAGVDYGYTFGSGTRLTVV.

As concerns this clone: A read error may produce the germline difference seen at one junction end. The V and J genes are TRBV7-2 and TRBJ1-2; 8 bases are shared with TRBD1. This CDR3 region has 13 residues. Germline loops: CDR1 SGHTA, CDR2 FQGNSA. CDR3 DNA sequence: TGTGCCGGCAGCTGGGACAGGTACTATGGCTACACCTTC. The encoded protein is CAGSWDRYYGYTF.

The chain uses TRBV6-5 and TRBJ2-7; a possible D gene is TRBD2 (6 bases). CDR3 size: 16 residues. CDR1 is MNHEY, CDR2 SVGAGI, per germline. V was cut by 2 bases and J by 2 bases, with 16 bases left in between. DNA for the CDR3: TGTGCCAGCAGTTACCTGGGACTCACTAAGCCCTACGAGCAGTACTTC. It encodes CASSYLGLTKPYEQYF.

The chain employs TRBV7-6 and TRBJ1-2, with 11 bases identical to TRBD1. V shed 4 bases and J 3 bases; nucleotides not matched to a gene: 10. The germline V gene has CDR1 SGHVS and CDR2 FNYEAQ. The CDR3 runs to 17 residues. The CDR3 spells CASSSEARTGGDYGYTF. CDR3 sequence (DNA): TGTGCCAGCAGCTCCGAGGCCCGGACAGGGGGCGACTATGGCTACACCTTC.

This clone has only one observation. The chain recombines TRBV7-9 with TRBJ2-3; D is possibly TRBD1 (6 bases). Per germline, CDR1 SEHNR and CDR2 FQNEAQ (reference sequence). The V and J ends lost 5 bases and 2 bases respectively, with 14 bases between them. This CDR3 has 15 residues. The CDR3 loop is CASSIDRFSTDTQYF. The CDR3, as DNA: TGTGCCAGCAGCATAGACAGGTTTTCCACAGATACGCAGTATTTT.

V is TRBV30 and J is TRBJ1-5; D perhaps matches TRBD1 (6 bases). There are 16 residues in the CDR3. The germline V gene has CDR1 GTSNPN and CDR2 SVGIG (reference sequence). The V and J ends lost 5 bases and 0 bases respectively, with 17 bases between them. CDR3 sequence reads: CAWGPTGIGSNQPQHF. The CDR3 nucleotides are TGTGCCTGGGGCCCTACAGGGATCGGTAGCAATCAGCCCCAGCATTTT.

This chain uses TRBV18 with TRBJ1-2; 9 nucleotides line up with TRBD1. Germline CDR1 reads KGHSH; CDR2 reads LQKENI. This CDR3 spans 15 amino acids. V was clipped by 0 bases and J by 6 bases; unmatched bases: 5. For the CDR3, the DNA is TGTGCCAGCTCACCACCCACAGGGGGCGGTGATGGCTACACCTTC. Translation: CASSPPTGGGDGYTF.